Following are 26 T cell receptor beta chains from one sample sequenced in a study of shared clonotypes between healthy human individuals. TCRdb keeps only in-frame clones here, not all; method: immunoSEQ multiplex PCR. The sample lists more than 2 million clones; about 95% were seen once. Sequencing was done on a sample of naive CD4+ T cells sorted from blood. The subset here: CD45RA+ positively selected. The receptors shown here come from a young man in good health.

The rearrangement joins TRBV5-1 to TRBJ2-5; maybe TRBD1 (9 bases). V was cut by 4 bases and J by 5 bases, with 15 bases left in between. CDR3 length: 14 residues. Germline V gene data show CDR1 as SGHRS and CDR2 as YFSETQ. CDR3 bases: TGCGCCAGCAGCCCGGGAGGGACAGGGGAGACCCAGTACTTC. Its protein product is CASSPGGTGETQYF.

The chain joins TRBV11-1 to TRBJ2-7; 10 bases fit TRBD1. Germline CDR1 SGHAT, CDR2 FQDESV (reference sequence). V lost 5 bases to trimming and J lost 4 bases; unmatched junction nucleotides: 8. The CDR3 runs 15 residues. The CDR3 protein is CASSIQPGQGYEQYF. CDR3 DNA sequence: TGTGCCAGCAGCATTCAGCCGGGACAGGGGTACGAGCAGTACTTC.

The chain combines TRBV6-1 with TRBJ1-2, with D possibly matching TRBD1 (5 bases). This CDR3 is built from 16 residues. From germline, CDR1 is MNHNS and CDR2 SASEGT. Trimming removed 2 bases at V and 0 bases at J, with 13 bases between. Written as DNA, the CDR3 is TGTGCCAGCAGTGAATTCCCAGGGCAAGCTAACTATGGCTACACCTTC. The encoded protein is CASSEFPGQANYGYTF.

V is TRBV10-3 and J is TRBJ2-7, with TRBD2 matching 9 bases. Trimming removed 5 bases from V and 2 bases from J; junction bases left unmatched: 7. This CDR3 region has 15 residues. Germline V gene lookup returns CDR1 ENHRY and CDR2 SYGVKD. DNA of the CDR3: TGTGCCATCAGTAGCTCTAGCGGGACCCCCTACGAGCAGTACTTC. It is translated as CAISSSSGTPYEQYF.

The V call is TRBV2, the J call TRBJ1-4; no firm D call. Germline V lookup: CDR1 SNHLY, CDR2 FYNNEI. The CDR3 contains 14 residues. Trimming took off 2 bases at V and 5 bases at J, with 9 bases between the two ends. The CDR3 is CASSEMAFNEKLFF. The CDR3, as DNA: TGTGCCAGCAGTGAAATGGCGTTCAATGAAAAACTGTTTTTT.

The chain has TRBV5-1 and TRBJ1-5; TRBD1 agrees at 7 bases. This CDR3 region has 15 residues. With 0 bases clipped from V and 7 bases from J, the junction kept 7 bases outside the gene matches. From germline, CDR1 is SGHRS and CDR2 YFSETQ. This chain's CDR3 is CASSLDATGTQPQHF. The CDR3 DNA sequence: TGCGCCAGCAGCTTGGATGCGACAGGGACCCAGCCCCAGCATTTT.

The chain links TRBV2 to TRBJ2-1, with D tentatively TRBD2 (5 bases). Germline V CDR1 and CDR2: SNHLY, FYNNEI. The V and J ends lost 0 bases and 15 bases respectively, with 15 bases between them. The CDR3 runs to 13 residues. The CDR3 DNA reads TGTGCCAGCAGTGAAGCGAGGAGCGGCCGGCCGTTCTTC. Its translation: CASSEARSGRPFF.

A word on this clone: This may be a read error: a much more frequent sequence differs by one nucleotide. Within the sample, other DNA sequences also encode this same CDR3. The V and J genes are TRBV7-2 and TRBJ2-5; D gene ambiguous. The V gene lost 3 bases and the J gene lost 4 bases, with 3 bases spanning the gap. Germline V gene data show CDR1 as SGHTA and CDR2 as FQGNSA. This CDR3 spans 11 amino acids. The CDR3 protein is CASSFRETQYF. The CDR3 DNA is TGTGCCAGCAGCTTCAGAGAGACCCAGTACTTC.

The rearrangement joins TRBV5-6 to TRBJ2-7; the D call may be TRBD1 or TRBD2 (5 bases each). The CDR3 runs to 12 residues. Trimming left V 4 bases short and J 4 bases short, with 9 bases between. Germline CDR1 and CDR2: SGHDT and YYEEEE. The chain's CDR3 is CASSPWGYEQYF. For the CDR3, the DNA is TGTGCCAGCAGCCCTTGGGGGTACGAGCAGTACTTC.

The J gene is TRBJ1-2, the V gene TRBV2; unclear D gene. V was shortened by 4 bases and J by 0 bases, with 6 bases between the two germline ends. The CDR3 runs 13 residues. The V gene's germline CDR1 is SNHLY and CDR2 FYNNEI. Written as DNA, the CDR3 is TGTGCCAGCAGTGGTCGTACTAACTATGGCTACACCTTC. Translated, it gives CASSGRTNYGYTF.

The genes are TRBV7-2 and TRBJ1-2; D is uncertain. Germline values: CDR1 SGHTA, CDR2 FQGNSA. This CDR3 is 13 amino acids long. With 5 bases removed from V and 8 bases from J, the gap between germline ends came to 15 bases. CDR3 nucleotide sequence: TGTGCCAGCAGCCCGTATACTCCCGGGGGCTACACCTTC. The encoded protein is CASSPYTPGGYTF.

The CDR3 DNA reads TGTGCCAGCAGCTTGGTTGCTAGCGGGTTGGATACGCAGTATTTT. Translation gives CASSLVASGLDTQYF. The chain joins TRBV5-4 to TRBJ2-3; TRBD2 agrees at 8 bases. With 0 bases clipped from V and 6 bases from J, the junction kept 6 bases outside the gene matches. CDR3 size: 15 residues. Germline V CDR1 and CDR2: SGHNT, YYREEE (reference sequence).

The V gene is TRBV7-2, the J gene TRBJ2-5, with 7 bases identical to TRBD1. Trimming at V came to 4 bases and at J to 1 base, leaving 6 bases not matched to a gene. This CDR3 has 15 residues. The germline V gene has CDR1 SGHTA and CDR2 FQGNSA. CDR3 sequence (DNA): TGTGCCAGCAGCTCCCACAGGGGTACCCAAGAGACCCAGTACTTC. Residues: CASSSHRGTQETQYF.

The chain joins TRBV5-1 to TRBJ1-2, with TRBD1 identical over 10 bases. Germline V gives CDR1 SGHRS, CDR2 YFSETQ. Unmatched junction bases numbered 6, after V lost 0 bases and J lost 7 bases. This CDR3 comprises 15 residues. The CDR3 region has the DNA TGCGCCAGCAGCTTGGCGACAGGGGGCGGCGGTGGCTACACCTTC. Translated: CASSLATGGGGGYTF.

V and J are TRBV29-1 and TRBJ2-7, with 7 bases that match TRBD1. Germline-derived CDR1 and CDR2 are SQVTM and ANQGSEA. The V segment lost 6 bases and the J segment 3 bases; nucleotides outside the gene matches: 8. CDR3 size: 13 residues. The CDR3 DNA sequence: TGCAGCGTAAGACAGGGAAGCTTCTACGAGCAGTACTTC. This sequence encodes CSVRQGSFYEQYF.

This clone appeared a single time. Here the CDR3 DNA reads TGTGCCAGCTCACCACCGGTAGGCGCGGGTGGAAACACCATATATTTT. Amino acid sequence: CASSPPVGAGGNTIYF. The chain employs TRBV18 and TRBJ1-3; D is uncertain. CDR3 size: 16 residues. Germline CDR1 reads KGHSH; CDR2 reads LQKENI. V was pared by 0 bases and J by 3 bases, with 12 bases between.

Written as DNA, the CDR3 is TGTGCCAGCACCTCCACGTGGACCAACACCGGGGAGCTGTTTTTT. Protein sequence: CASTSTWTNTGELFF. The chain links TRBV6-5 to TRBJ2-2; D call uncertain. CDR3 size: 15 residues. Germline CDR1 MNHEY, CDR2 SVGAGI. Trimming cost V 7 bases and J 2 bases, with 14 bases left between them.

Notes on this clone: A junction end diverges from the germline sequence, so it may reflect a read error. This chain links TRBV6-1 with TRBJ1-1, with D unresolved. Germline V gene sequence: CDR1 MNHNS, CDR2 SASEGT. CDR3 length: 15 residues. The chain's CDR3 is CAISESGSMNTEAFF. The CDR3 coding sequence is TGTGCCATCAGTGAGTCAGGCAGCATGAACACTGAAGCTTTCTTT.

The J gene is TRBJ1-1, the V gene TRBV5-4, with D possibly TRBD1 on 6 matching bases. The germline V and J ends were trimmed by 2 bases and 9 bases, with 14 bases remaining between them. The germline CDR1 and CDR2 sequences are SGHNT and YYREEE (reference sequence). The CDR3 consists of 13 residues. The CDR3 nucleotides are TGTGCCAGCAGCTTCGCAGAGCGGGACAAAGCTTTCTTT. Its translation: CASSFAERDKAFF.

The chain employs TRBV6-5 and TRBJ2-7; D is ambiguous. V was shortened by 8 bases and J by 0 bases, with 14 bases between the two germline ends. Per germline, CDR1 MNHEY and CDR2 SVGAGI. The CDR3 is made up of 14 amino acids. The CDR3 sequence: CASERDGFSYEQYF. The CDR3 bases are TGTGCCAGCGAACGTGACGGTTTCTCCTACGAGCAGTACTTC.

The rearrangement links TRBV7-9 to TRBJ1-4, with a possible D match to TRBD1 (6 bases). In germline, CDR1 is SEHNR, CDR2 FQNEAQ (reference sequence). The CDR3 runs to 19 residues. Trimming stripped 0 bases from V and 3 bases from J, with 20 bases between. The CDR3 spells CASSLATGGRGPANEKLFF. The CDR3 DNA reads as TGTGCCAGCAGCTTAGCAACCGGGGGCAGGGGCCCTGCTAATGAAAAACTGTTTTTT.

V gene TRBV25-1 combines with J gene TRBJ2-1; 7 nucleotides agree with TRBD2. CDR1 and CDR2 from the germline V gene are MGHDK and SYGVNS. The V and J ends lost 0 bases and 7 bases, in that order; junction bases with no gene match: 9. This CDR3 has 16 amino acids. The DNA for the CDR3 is TGTGCCAGCAGTGAATATTCGGGCGGGAGTAGAAATGAGCAGTTCTTC. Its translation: CASSEYSGGSRNEQFF. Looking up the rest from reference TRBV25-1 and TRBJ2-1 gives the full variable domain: EADIYQTPRYLVIGTGKKITLECSQTMGHDKMYWYQQDPGMELHLIHYSYGVNSTEKGDLSSESTVSRIRTEHFPLTLESARPSHTSQYLCASSEYSGGSRNEQFFGPGTRLTVL.

This chain's CDR3 is CASVAGVGDTQYF. CDR3 nucleotide sequence: TGTGCCAGCGTGGCGGGAGTTGGGGATACGCAGTATTTT. The J gene is TRBJ2-3, the V gene TRBV7-2; 7 bases fit TRBD2. The V gene end was trimmed by 8 bases and the J gene end by 6 bases; junction bases not matched to a gene: 8. The CDR3 sequence is 13 residues long. CDR1 is SGHTA, CDR2 FQGNSA, per germline.

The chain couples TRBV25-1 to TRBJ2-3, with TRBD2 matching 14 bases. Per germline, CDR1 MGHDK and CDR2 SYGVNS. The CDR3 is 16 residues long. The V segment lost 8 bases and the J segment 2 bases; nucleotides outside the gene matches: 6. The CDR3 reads CASARTSGGTTDTQYF. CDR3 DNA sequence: TGTGCCAGCGCCCGGACTAGCGGGGGGACCACAGATACGCAGTATTTT.

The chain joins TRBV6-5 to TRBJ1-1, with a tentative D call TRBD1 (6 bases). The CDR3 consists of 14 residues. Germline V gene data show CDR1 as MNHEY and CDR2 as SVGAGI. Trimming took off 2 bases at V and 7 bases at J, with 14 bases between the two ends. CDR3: CASSYEGFRGEAFF. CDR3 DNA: TGTGCCAGCAGTTACGAAGGGTTCAGGGGTGAAGCTTTCTTT.

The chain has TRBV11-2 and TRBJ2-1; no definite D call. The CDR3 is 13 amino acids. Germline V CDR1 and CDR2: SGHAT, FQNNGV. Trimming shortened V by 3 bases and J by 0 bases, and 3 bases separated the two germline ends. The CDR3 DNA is TGTGCCAGCAGCTTTAACTCCTACAATGAGCAGTTCTTC. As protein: CASSFNSYNEQFF.